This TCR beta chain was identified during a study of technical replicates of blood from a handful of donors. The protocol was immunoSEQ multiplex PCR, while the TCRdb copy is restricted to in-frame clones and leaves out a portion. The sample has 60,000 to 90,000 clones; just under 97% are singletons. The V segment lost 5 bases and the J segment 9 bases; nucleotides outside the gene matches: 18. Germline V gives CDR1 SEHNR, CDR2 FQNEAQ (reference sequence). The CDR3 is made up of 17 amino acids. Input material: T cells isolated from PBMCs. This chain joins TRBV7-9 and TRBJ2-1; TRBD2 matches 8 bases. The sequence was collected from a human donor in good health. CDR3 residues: CASSPGTRFLSGPEQFF. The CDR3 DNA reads TGTGCCAGCAGCCCCGGGACTAGGTTCTTGAGCGGTCCTGAGCAGTTCTTC. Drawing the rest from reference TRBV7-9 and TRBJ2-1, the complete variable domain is DTGVSQNPRHKITKRGQNVTFRCDPISEHNRLYWYRQTLGQGPEFLTYFQNEAQLEKSRLLSDRFSAERPKGSFSTLEIQRTEQGDSAMYLCASSPGTRFLSGPEQFFGPGTRLTVL.